The present TCR beta chain was sequenced within a study of cytomegalovirus exposure and HLA in healthy donors. The study's findings and limits: It was reported that the classifier diagnosed cytomegalovirus status with high specificity and sensitivity in both the original and validation cohorts.

About this clone itself: No antigen is known for it.

From the approximately 120-subject validation cohort, which was separate from the approximately 670-subject first cohort, the donors were drawn. The CDR3 sequence is 16 residues long. Per the germline V gene, CDR1 is SGHVS and CDR2 is FNYEAQ. V trimming: 1 base; J trimming: 0 bases; junction bases outside the gene matches: 4. Profiled with immunoSEQ multiplex PCR; TCRdb holds only in-frame clones, not every one. The repertoire holds approximately 300,000 clones, with roughly 90% as singletons. This sequence originates from a woman aged 30 to 39 in good health and CMV-seropositive. The sequenced material came from PBMCs. The rearrangement uses TRBV7-6 and TRBJ2-3; TRBD2 matches at 7 bases. Here the CDR3 reads CASSLGGGSSTDTQYF. Written as DNA, the CDR3 is TGTGCCAGCAGCTTAGGGGGGGGTTCGAGCACAGATACGCAGTATTTT.